This T cell receptor (beta chain) is drawn from a study of control samples from healthy donors and cancer patients. Germline CDR1 and CDR2: LGHNA and YNFKEQ. Trimming pared 3 bases from V and 5 bases from J, leaving 19 bases between. This CDR3 comprises 17 residues. The repertoire was sequenced with immunoSEQ multiplex PCR; TCRdb's copy has only in-frame clones and lacks some. The sample contains 120,000 to 150,000 clones, 93% of which appear only once. Sequencing was carried out using blood. This TCR was sampled from a man between 18 and 29 years old in good health. V gene TRBV4-2 combines with J gene TRBJ1-4, with D unresolved. CDR3 in amino acids: CASSHSGGLFGNEKLFF. In DNA form, the CDR3 reads TGTGCCAGCAGCCACTCCGGAGGGCTATTTGGGAATGAAAAACTGTTTTTT.